This T cell receptor beta chain was identified in a study of response to subunit inactivated influenza vaccine. Overall study findings and caveats: With each seasonal influenza vaccination, the authors suggested, few new T cells are recruited.

This clonotype showed up many times. The antigen is not known. From the RT-PCR reads, TCRdb called clonotypes with MiXCR, one entry per CDR3 protein. The data contain 500,000 to 550,000 distinct CDR3 sequences, 6.5% to 8% of them singletons. The starting material was PBMCs from blood, obtained less than 30 months after vaccination. This TCR came from a man between 50 and 69 years old who received an inactivated influenza vaccine.

As DNA, the CDR3 is TGTGCCAGCAGTTTAACGGCGGGAGGCACCTACAATGAGCAGTTCTTC. Residues: CASSLTAGGTYNEQFF. V gene TRBV27 combines with J gene TRBJ2-1; 8 bases are shared with TRBD2. Per the germline V gene, CDR1 is MNHEY and CDR2 is SMNVEV (reference sequence). This CDR3 region has 16 residues. J lost 2 bases, V lost 2 bases, and 5 bases had no gene match.